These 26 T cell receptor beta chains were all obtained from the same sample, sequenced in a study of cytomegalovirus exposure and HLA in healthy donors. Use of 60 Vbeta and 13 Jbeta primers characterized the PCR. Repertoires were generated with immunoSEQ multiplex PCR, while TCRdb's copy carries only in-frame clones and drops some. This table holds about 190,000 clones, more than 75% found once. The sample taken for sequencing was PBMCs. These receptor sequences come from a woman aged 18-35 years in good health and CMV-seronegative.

The CDR3 DNA reads as TGTGCCAGCAGCTTAGCCAGTTTGCGCACAGATACGCAGTATTTT. Protein product: CASSLASLRTDTQYF. The chain carries TRBV7-9 and TRBJ2-3; no definite D call. This CDR3 has 15 amino acids. V was cut by 0 bases and J by 1 base, with 8 bases left in between. CDR1 is SEHNR, CDR2 FQNEAQ, per germline (reference sequence).

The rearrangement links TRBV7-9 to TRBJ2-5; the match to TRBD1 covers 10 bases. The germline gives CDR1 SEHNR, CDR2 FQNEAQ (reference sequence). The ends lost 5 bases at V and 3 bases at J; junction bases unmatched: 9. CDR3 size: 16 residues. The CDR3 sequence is CASSASRQGAEETQYF. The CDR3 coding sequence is TGTGCCAGCAGCGCGAGCCGACAGGGGGCAGAAGAGACCCAGTACTTC.

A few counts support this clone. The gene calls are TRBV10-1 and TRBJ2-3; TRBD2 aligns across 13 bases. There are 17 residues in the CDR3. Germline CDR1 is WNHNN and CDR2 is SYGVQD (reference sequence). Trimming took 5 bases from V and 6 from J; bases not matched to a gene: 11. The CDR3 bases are TGCGCCAGCAGTTTCGAACTAGCGGGGGGGCCTAAGGATACGCAGTATTTT. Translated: CASSFELAGGPKDTQYF.

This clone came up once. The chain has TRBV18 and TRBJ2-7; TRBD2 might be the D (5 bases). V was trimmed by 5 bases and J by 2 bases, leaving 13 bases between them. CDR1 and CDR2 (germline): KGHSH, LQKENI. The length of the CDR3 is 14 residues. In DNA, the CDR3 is TGTGCCAGCTCAGCGGGCCTCGAAACCTACGAGCAGTACTTC. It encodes CASSAGLETYEQYF. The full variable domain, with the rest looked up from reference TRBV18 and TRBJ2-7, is NAGVMQNPRHLVRRRGQEARLRCSPMKGHSHVYWYRQLPEEGLKFMVYLQKENIIDESGMPKERFSAEFPKEGPSILRIQQVVRGDSAAYFCASSAGLETYEQYFGPGTRLTVT.

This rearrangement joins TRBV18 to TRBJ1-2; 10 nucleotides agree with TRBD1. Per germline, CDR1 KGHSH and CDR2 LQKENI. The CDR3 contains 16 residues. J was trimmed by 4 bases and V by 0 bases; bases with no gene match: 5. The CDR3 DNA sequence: TGTGCCAGCTCACCACCCGGGGACAGGGGAACCTATGGCTACACCTTC. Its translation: CASSPPGDRGTYGYTF.

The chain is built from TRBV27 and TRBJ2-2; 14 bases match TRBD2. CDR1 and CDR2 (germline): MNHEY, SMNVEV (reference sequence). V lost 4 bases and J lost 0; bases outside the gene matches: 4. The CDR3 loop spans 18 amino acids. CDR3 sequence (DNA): TGTGCCAGCAGTTGGGAGACTAGCGGGGGGGCGAACACCGGGGAGCTGTTTTTT. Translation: CASSWETSGGANTGELFF.

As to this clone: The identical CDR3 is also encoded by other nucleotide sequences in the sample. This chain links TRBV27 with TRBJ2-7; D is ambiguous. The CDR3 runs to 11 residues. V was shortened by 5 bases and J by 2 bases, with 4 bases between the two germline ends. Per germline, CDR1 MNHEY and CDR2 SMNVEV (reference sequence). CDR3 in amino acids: CASSSTYEQYF. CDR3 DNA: TGTGCCAGCAGTAGCACCTACGAGCAGTACTTC.

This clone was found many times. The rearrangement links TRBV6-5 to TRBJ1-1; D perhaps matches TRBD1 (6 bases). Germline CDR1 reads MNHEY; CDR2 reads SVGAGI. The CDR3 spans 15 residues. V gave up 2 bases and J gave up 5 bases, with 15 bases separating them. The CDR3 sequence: CASSYTGLGETEAFF. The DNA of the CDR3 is TGTGCCAGCAGTTACACAGGGTTAGGGGAGACTGAAGCTTTCTTT.

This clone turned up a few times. The CDR3 DNA follows: TGTGCCAGCAGCCCGGACAGGGTTGGGTATGGCTACACCTTC. It is translated as CASSPDRVGYGYTF. The chain is built from TRBV9 and TRBJ1-2; 8 nucleotides match TRBD1. This CDR3 has 14 residues. The germline V gene encodes CDR1 SGDLS and CDR2 YYNGEE. With 4 bases clipped from V and 5 bases from J, the junction kept 7 bases outside the gene matches. The full variable domain, completed using reference TRBV9 and TRBJ1-2, is DSGVTQTPKHLITATGQRVTLRCSPRSGDLSVYWYQQSLDQGLQFLIQYYNGEERAKGNILERFSAQQFPDLHSELNLSSLELGDSALYFCASSPDRVGYGYTFGSGTRLTVV.

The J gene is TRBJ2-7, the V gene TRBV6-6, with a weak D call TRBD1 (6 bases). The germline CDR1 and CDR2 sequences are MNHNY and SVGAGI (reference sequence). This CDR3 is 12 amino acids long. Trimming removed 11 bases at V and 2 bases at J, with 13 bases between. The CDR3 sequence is CAVQQGTYEQYF. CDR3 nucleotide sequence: TGTGCCGTCCAACAGGGTACCTACGAGCAGTACTTC.

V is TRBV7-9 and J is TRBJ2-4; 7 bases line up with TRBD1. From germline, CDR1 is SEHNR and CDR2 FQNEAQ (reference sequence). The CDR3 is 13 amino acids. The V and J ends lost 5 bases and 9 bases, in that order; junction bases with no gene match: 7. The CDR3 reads CASSPRQGVIQYF. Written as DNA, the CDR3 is TGTGCCAGCAGCCCAAGACAGGGCGTCATTCAGTACTTC.

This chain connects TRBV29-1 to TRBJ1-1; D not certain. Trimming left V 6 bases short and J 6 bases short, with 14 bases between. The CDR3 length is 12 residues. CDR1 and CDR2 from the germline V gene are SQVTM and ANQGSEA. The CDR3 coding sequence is TGCAGCGTCCTTGGAGAGGGTCCTGAAGCTTTCTTT. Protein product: CSVLGEGPEAFF.

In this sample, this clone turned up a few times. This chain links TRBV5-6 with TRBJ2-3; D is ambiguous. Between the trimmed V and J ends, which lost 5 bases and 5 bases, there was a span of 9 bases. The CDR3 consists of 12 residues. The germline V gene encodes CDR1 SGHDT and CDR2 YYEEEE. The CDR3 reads CASRSLRDTQYF. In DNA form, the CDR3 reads TGTGCCAGCAGGTCACTGAGAGATACGCAGTATTTT.

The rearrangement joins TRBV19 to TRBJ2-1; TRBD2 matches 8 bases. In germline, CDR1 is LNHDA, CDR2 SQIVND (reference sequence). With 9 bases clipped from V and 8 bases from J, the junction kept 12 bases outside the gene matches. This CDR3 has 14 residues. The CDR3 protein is CASHLAGGWDEQFF. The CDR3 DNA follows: TGTGCCAGCCACCTGGCGGGGGGCTGGGATGAGCAGTTCTTC.

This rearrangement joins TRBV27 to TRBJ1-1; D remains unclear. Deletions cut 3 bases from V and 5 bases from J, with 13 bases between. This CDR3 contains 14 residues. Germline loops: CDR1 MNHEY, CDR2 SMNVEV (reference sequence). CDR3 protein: CASSFYGRRTEAFF. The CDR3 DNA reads TGTGCCAGCAGTTTTTACGGAAGGAGGACTGAAGCTTTCTTT.

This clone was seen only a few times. The CDR3 DNA sequence: TGTGCCAGCAGGTATCCGGGACAGGGTCGGAATGAGCAGTTCTTC. This codes for CASRYPGQGRNEQFF. This chain links TRBV28 with TRBJ2-1; TRBD1 agrees at 9 bases. V trimming: 6 bases; J trimming: 7 bases; junction bases outside the gene matches: 10. The CDR3 is made up of 15 amino acids. From germline, CDR1 is MDHEN and CDR2 SYDVKM. Using reference TRBV28 and TRBJ2-1 for the parts outside the CDR3, the full variable domain is DVKVTQSSRYLVKRTGEKVFLECVQDMDHENMFWYRQDPGLGLRLIYFSYDVKMKEKGDIPEGYSVSREKKERFSLILESASTNQTSMYLCASRYPGQGRNEQFFGPGTRLTVL.

The CDR3 spells CASSLPEWGGETQYF. The CDR3 DNA reads TGTGCCAGCAGCTTACCAGAATGGGGCGGCGAGACCCAGTACTTC. J is TRBJ2-5 and V is TRBV7-9, with D possibly being TRBD1 (5 bases). This CDR3 comprises 15 residues. Germline assignment: CDR1 SEHNR and CDR2 FQNEAQ (reference sequence). Trimming cost V 2 bases and J 5 bases, with 15 bases left between them. Full variable domain (rest looked up from reference TRBV7-9 and TRBJ2-5): DTGVSQNPRHKITKRGQNVTFRCDPISEHNRLYWYRQTLGQGPEFLTYFQNEAQLEKSRLLSDRFSAERPKGSFSTLEIQRTEQGDSAMYLCASSLPEWGGETQYFGPGTRLLVL.

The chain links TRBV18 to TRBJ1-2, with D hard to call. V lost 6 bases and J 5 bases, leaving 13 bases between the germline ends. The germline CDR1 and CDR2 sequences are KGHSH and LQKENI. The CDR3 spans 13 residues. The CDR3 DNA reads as TGTGCCAGCTCGTCCCGGACTGGTTATGGCTACACCTTC. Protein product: CASSSRTGYGYTF.

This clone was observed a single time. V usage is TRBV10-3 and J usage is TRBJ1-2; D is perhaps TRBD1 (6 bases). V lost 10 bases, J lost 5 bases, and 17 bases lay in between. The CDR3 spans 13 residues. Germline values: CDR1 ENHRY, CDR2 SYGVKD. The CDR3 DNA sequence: TGTGCCAACTACGGCGAAGGGGGATATGGCTACACCTTC. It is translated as CANYGEGGYGYTF.

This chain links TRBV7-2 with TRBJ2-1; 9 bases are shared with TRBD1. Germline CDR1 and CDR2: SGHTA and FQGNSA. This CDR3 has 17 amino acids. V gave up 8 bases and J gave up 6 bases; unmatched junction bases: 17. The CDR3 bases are TGTGCCAGCCGTAGGAACAGGGGGCTTAGCCTAGTCAATGAGCAGTTCTTC. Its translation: CASRRNRGLSLVNEQFF.

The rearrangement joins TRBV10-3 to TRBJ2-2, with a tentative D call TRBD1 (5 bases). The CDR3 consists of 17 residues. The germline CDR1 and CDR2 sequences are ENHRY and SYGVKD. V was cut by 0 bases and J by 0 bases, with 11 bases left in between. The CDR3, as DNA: TGTGCCATCAGTGAGTCGAACGGACATTCGAACACCGGGGAGCTGTTTTTT. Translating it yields CAISESNGHSNTGELFF.

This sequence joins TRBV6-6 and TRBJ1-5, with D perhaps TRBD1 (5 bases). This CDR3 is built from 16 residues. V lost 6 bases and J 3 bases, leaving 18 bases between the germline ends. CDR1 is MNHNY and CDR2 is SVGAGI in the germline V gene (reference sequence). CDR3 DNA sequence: TGTGCCAGCAGCCCCACAGGTGGCGGAACCAATCAGCCCCAGCATTTT. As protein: CASSPTGGGTNQPQHF.

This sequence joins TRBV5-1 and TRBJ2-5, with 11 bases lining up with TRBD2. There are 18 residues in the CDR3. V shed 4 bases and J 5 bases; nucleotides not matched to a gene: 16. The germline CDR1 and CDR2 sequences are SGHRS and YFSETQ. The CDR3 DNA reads TGCGCCAGCAGCACCACGTCACTAGCGGGGGTTTTTTTGGAGACCCAGTACTTC. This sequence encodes CASSTTSLAGVFLETQYF.

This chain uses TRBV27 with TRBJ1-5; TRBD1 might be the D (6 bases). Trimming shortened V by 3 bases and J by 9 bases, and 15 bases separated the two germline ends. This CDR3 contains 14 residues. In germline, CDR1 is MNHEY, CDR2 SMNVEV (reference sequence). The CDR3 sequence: CASSLAGAILPQHF. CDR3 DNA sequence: TGTGCCAGCAGTTTGGCAGGGGCGATTTTGCCCCAGCATTTT.

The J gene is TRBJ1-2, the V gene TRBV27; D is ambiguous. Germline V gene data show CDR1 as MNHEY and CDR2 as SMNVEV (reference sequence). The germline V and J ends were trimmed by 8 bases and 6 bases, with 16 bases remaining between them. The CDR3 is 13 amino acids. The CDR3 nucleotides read TGTGCCAGCCGTCAGGATTCTGCCGATGGCTACACCTTC. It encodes CASRQDSADGYTF.

The CDR3 sequence: CASSLSGGASLETQYF. DNA for the CDR3: TGCGCCAGCAGCTTAAGCGGGGGGGCCTCATTGGAGACCCAGTACTTC. The chain links TRBV5-1 to TRBJ2-5, with 10 bases that match TRBD2. The CDR3 sequence is 16 residues long. The V and J ends lost 2 bases and 5 bases, in that order; junction bases with no gene match: 9. The germline CDR1 and CDR2 sequences are SGHRS and YFSETQ.